The T cell receptor (beta chain) under discussion was sequenced for a study of blood T cell repertoires in COVID-19. Here immunoSEQ multiplex PCR was the method, and the copy in TCRdb shows in-frame clones only, minus some. This table holds tens of thousands of clones, almost 85% found once. Losses at the gene ends were 6 bases for V and 12 bases for J; bases not matched to a gene: 8. The germline gives CDR1 MNHEY, CDR2 SVGAGI. This CDR3 region has 13 residues. J is TRBJ2-1 and V is TRBV6-5; 10 bases map to TRBD1. This receptor was identified in a woman of 80 years or more with acute or convalescent COVID-19. Sequenced sample: peripheral blood. CDR3 DNA: TGTGCCAGCAGCTGGACAGGGGGTTTTCTGCAGTTCTTC. Encoded protein: CASSWTGGFLQFF.